Following are 7 T cell receptor beta chains from one sample sequenced in a study of PD-1 blockade in mismatch repair-deficient tumors (dated by TCRdb to between 2016 and 2019). Library construction relied on the immunoSEQ multiplex PCR assay. TCRdb carries this immuneACCESS record with in-frame sequences only. Its versions omit some clonotypes, under half of them owing to an unresolved V gene in the studies checked, with the rest unexplained. For this sample there are around 130,000 clones; roughly 90% appear just once. Of the sample, about an eighth is held by the ten largest clones. The sequencing used peripheral blood, collected almost 74 weeks after starting pembrolizumab. Every receptor here comes from an adult with mismatch repair-deficient cancer.

This sequence joins TRBV30 and TRBJ2-7, with TRBD2 identical over 12 bases. Germline CDR1 GTSNPN, CDR2 SVGIG (reference sequence). The V gene end was trimmed by 1 base and the J gene end by 1 base; junction bases not matched to a gene: 2. CDR3 length: 15 amino acids. The CDR3 reads CAWSASGRDSYEQYF. In DNA, the CDR3 is TGTGCCTGGAGTGCTAGCGGGAGGGATTCCTACGAGCAGTACTTC.

J is TRBJ2-7 and V is TRBV6-1, with D hard to call. Germline lookup yields CDR1 MNHNS and CDR2 SASEGT. The CDR3 runs to 14 residues. With 6 bases removed from V and 2 bases from J, the gap between germline ends came to 14 bases. CDR3 amino acids: CASRLTRGAYEQYF. CDR3 bases: TGTGCCAGCAGACTGACTCGTGGGGCCTACGAGCAGTACTTC.

CDR3 nucleotides: TGCGCCAGCAGTGAGTTGCGCAGGAATGAGCAGTTCTTC. It is translated as CASSELRRNEQFF. The chain has TRBV10-2 and TRBJ2-1; unclear D gene. The ends were cut back, 1 base at V and 7 bases at J, with 8 bases in the middle. This CDR3 region has 13 residues. The germline gives CDR1 WSHSY, CDR2 SAAADI.

This chain's CDR3 is CASSLAGSTDTQYF. The CDR3 nucleotides are TGTGCCAGCAGTTTAGCGGGCAGCACAGATACGCAGTATTTT. The gene calls are TRBV28 and TRBJ2-3; D possibly corresponds to TRBD2 (5 bases). Germline CDR1 and CDR2: MDHEN and SYDVKM. This CDR3 spans 14 amino acids. Trimming removed 2 bases from V and 0 bases from J, with 6 bases in between.

The chain recombines TRBV7-3 with TRBJ2-7, with 8 nucleotides matching TRBD1. The V and J ends lost 3 bases and 7 bases, in that order; junction bases with no gene match: 11. Per germline, CDR1 SGHTA and CDR2 FQGTGA. The CDR3 covers 15 residues. CDR3 sequence reads: CASSLRGTGDEEQYF. The CDR3 DNA sequence: TGTGCCAGCAGCTTGCGCGGGACAGGAGACGAGGAGCAGTACTTC.

To note about this clone: At the DNA level, this CDR3 is encoded by other sequences in the same sample as well. The chain is built from TRBV7-2 and TRBJ2-7, with D uncertain. The germline V gene has CDR1 SGHTA and CDR2 FQGNSA. Trimming pared 1 base from V and 4 bases from J, leaving 5 bases between. CDR3 length equals 12 residues. In nucleotides, the CDR3 is TGTGCCAGCAGCTTAGGCTCGTACGAGCAGTACTTC. It encodes CASSLGSYEQYF.

The CDR3 loop reads CASTNIRETSYEQYF. CDR3 sequence (DNA): TGTGCCAGCACTAATATCAGGGAGACCTCCTACGAGCAGTACTTC. The chain carries TRBV6-1 and TRBJ2-7; either TRBD1 or TRBD2 may supply D (5 bases each). Germline V gives CDR1 MNHNS, CDR2 SASEGT. The CDR3 is 15 residues long. V lost 7 bases and J lost 0, with 16 bases in between.